The entry that follows covers one T cell receptor beta chain sequence. Its antigen is unknown. Base qualities were left out, and no much larger clone turns up one base away. This record belongs to a study of blood T cell repertoires in COVID-19 (dated by TCRdb to the early 2020s). Looking at the study overall: Samples covering the acute and convalescent phases of COVID-19 were provided by collaborators in the United States, Italy and Spain. Deeply sampled blood TCRbeta repertoires from subjects exposed to, actively infected with, or recovered from COVID-19 were included in the dataset. A freely available public database, intended as a resource for researchers studying the immune response to SARS-CoV-2, is where the repertoires were released. The prospective study material was composed of cDNA or gDNA derived from T cells, B-cell-depleted T cells, or PBMCs. The sample metadata nearly always contained a de-identified subject ID, COVID-19 status, age in years and sex. The samples were drawn from two sources: the first 160 participants of the ongoing ImmuneRACE study, and 950 to 1,500 subjects contributed by 6 global collaborators. Where HLA class I and class II types were available, the types were taken from metadata supplied by the sample provider, not from assay-based typing.

TCRbeta CDR3 regions were amplified from genomic DNA by means of the immunoSEQ Assay, a bias-controlled multiplex PCR. The source study handled its data this way. The number of nucleated cells in each sample was estimated from the amplification of reference gene primers within the assay. To quantify the absolute abundance of each unique TCRbeta CDR3 rearrangement, sequence reads were collapsed and filtered. Productive Simpson clonality was computed per sample as the square root of Simpson's diversity index over productive rearrangements. The source is immuneACCESS, and TCRdb retained only in-frame sequences with V and J called. Part of the clones is not carried over; for the studies checked, unresolved V genes explain less than half of this, and the remainder is unexplained. The DNA was the basis for D and trimming; V, J and clone size are from that table. Across this sample there are 95,000 to 100,000 clones, with more than 70% seen only once. Of the sample, roughly 12% falls within the top ten clones.

Overall study outcomes, separate from this receptor: Clinical and demographic metadata were provided uncurated, with the amount varying by source and participant.

Whole blood was collected in K2EDTA tubes by collaborating institutions according to the institutions' own protocols. Collaborator samples were shipped for TCRbeta analysis as frozen whole blood, isolated PBMCs, or DNA extracted from either sample type. The V and J ends are trimmed by 1 base and 0 bases, leaving 7 bases between them. From cysteine to phenylalanine, the CDR3 is 14 amino acids long. The CDR3 DNA has 42 bases and is translated from base 1. Reading the germline V gene (reference sequence) gives CDR1 LGHDT and CDR2 YNNKEL. Here the chain combines TRBV3-1 (or the pseudogene TRBV3-2) and TRBJ2-7, with no confidently assigned D gene. The specimen sequenced was peripheral blood. The sequence came from a woman aged 25-40 years with acute or convalescent COVID-19. The CDR3 corresponds to CASSQGLISYEQYF. The sequenced DNA is TGTGCCAGCAGCCAAGGGCTTATCTCCTACGAGCAGTACTTC.